This passage covers 26 T cell receptor beta chains from one sample sequenced in a study of blood T cells in healthy people across ages. PCR was performed a second time for about 7 to 12 cycles using a sample-barcoded 5' primer and a J-beta primer mix. TCRdb reanalysed the 5' RACE reads using MiXCR and keeps one entry per CDR3 protein. The table shows about 680,000 distinct CDR3 sequences, with more than 40% occurring only once. Specimen: blood. These receptors came from a woman aged 60 to 75 in good health.

This clonotype was observed a single time. This sequence joins TRBV7-9 and TRBJ2-1, with TRBD2 as a possible D gene (5 bases). Trimming took 5 bases from V and 5 from J, leaving 16 bases between them. The CDR3 has 15 amino acids. Germline lookup yields CDR1 SEHNR and CDR2 FQNEAQ (reference sequence). The CDR3 loop reads CASSPPRGLNNEQFF. In nucleotides, the CDR3 is TGTGCCAGCAGCCCCCCTAGAGGGCTAAACAATGAGCAGTTCTTC.

This clonotype was detected a few times. The rearrangement uses TRBV7-2 and TRBJ2-3; 9 nucleotides agree with TRBD1. The V segment lost 3 bases and the J segment 3 bases; nucleotides outside the gene matches: 7. The CDR3 has 16 amino acids. Germline V gene sequence: CDR1 SGHTA, CDR2 FQGNSA. In DNA form, the CDR3 reads TGTGCCAGCAGCTTGCTCGGGACAGGGAATACAGATACGCAGTATTTT. Its protein product is CASSLLGTGNTDTQYF.

V is TRBV4-1 and J is TRBJ1-5; 8 bases line up with TRBD1. The CDR3 has 15 residues. V was clipped by 1 base and J by 6 bases; unmatched bases: 5. Germline V gene lookup returns CDR1 MGHRA and CDR2 YSYEKL. CDR3 loop: CASSQGDRRGQPQHF. The CDR3 coding sequence is TGCGCCAGCAGCCAAGGGGACAGGAGGGGTCAGCCCCAGCATTTT.

This clonotype turned up a few times. This chain uses TRBV29-1 with TRBJ2-7, with D tentatively TRBD1 (8 bases). The V end was cut by 4 bases, the J end by 7 bases, with 20 bases between. The germline CDR1 and CDR2 sequences are SQVTM and ANQGSEA. This CDR3 is built from 14 residues. CDR3 amino acids: CSVAVGQGGNEQYF. The CDR3 DNA follows: TGCAGCGTTGCTGTTGGACAGGGAGGGAATGAGCAGTACTTC.

This clonotype was picked up many times. This chain joins TRBV6-2 or TRBV6-3 and TRBJ1-1; 10 bases map to TRBD1. Germline-derived CDR1 and CDR2 are MNHEY and SVGEGT. CDR3 length equals 12 residues. The trim removed 8 bases at V and 4 bases at J, leaving 1 base unmatched. In DNA form, the CDR3 reads TGTGCCAGCCGGACAGGGGGCACTGAAGCTTTCTTT. This translates into CASRTGGTEAFF.

The chain employs TRBV7-8 and TRBJ2-4, with 7 bases that match TRBD1. Germline-derived CDR1 and CDR2 are SGHVS and FQNEAQ. The CDR3 loop spans 14 amino acids. V trimming: 2 bases; J trimming: 13 bases; junction bases outside the gene matches: 11. CDR3 DNA sequence: TGTGCCAGCAGCTTACCGAGGACAGGAGGTCAGCAGTACTTC. Its protein is CASSLPRTGGQQYF.

This clonotype has a handful of counts. CDR3 amino acids: CASSVTGDSPLHF. The CDR3 DNA reads as TGTGCCAGCAGCGTTACAGGGGATTCACCCCTCCACTTT. The chain couples TRBV14 to TRBJ1-6; 7 bases match TRBD1. The V gene end was trimmed by 5 bases and the J gene end by 8 bases; junction bases not matched to a gene: 3. Germline CDR1 is SGHDN and CDR2 is FVKESK. This CDR3 comprises 13 residues.

V gene TRBV24-1 combines with J gene TRBJ2-1, with TRBD2 matching 11 bases. The CDR3 sequence is 21 residues long. J was trimmed by 4 bases and V by 4 bases; bases with no gene match: 20. CDR1 is KGHDR, CDR2 SFDVKD, per germline. The CDR3, as DNA: TGTGCCACCAGTGACATTATGCTAGCGGGAGGCCCACACCCTAAGTACAATGAGCAGTTCTTC. The encoded protein is CATSDIMLAGGPHPKYNEQFF.

Comment on this clonotype: The junction and the germline gene differ at one end; a read error may be behind it. V is TRBV7-9 and J is TRBJ2-1, with no clear D. Germline loops: CDR1 SEHNR, CDR2 FQNEAQ (reference sequence). The CDR3 consists of 13 residues. The CDR3 is CASSTPGRNGQFF. CDR3 nucleotides: TGTGCCAGCAGCACCCCCGGACGCAATGGGCAGTTCTTC.

The chain has TRBV12-3 or TRBV12-4 and TRBJ2-1; TRBD2 might be the D (5 bases). This CDR3 region has 11 residues. The V end was cut by 8 bases, the J end by 7 bases, with 9 bases between. CDR3 region: CASAPGNEQFF. The CDR3 coding sequence is TGTGCCAGCGCTCCGGGGAATGAGCAGTTCTTC.

The J gene is TRBJ1-5, the V gene TRBV4-1, with TRBD1 matching 8 bases. The junction had 20 bases not matched to a gene; V was cut back by 4 bases and J by 9 bases. This CDR3 region has 18 residues. Germline V CDR1 and CDR2: MGHRA, YSYEKL. The CDR3 spells CASSRTPRTGLIVAPQHF. The CDR3 nucleotides read TGCGCCAGCAGCCGGACACCTCGGACAGGGCTCATTGTAGCGCCCCAGCATTTT.

The chain couples TRBV5-1 to TRBJ2-5; the D is unclear. The CDR3 length is 14 residues. CDR1 is SGHRS and CDR2 is YFSETQ in the germline V gene. The V gene lost 0 bases and the J gene lost 4 bases, with 10 bases spanning the gap. The CDR3: CASSLEGGLETQYF. The CDR3 DNA sequence: TGCGCCAGCAGCTTGGAGGGCGGCTTAGAGACCCAGTACTTC.

This clonotype has at least ten counts. This could be a read error, since a much larger clone is one nucleotide away. The chain carries TRBV28 and TRBJ2-3; TRBD2 aligns across 7 bases. The CDR3 loop spans 15 amino acids. V shed 7 bases and J 4 bases; nucleotides not matched to a gene: 11. Germline V gene sequence: CDR1 MDHEN, CDR2 SYDVKM. In DNA form, the CDR3 reads TGTGCCAGCATCCTCGCGGGAGCGCGAGCAGATACGCAGTATTTT. Protein sequence: CASILAGARADTQYF.

This clonotype was detected only a few times. The rearrangement links TRBV6-2 or TRBV6-3 to TRBJ2-1; the match to TRBD2 covers 13 bases. CDR1 and CDR2 from the germline V gene are MNHEY and SVGEGT. J was trimmed by 7 bases and V by 5 bases; bases with no gene match: 11. The CDR3 spans 17 residues. DNA of the CDR3: TGTGCCAGCAGTGATACAACTAGCGGGAGGGCCAAAAATGAGCAGTTCTTC. This sequence encodes CASSDTTSGRAKNEQFF.

There are a few counts of this clonotype. The chain links TRBV11-1 to TRBJ2-4; possibly TRBD1 for D (6 bases). Germline lookup yields CDR1 SGHAT and CDR2 FQDESV (reference sequence). The CDR3 spans 22 residues. V gave up 2 bases and J gave up 3 bases, with 32 bases separating them. The CDR3 loop is CASSLWSGQMFPFPFDKNIQYF. CDR3 DNA: TGTGCCAGCAGCTTATGGTCAGGACAGATGTTCCCTTTTCCTTTTGACAAAAACATTCAGTACTTC.

The V and J genes are TRBV20-1 and TRBJ2-6; no firm D call. V was cut by 5 bases and J by 0 bases, with 8 bases left in between. Looked up from germline, CDR1 is DFQATT and CDR2 is SNEGSKA (reference sequence). This CDR3 spans 14 amino acids. DNA of the CDR3: TGCAGTGCTTACGGGTTCTCTGGGGCCAACGTCCTGACTTTC. It encodes CSAYGFSGANVLTF.

The J gene is TRBJ2-7, the V gene TRBV28, with no clear D. This CDR3 is built from 13 residues. Germline V lookup: CDR1 MDHEN, CDR2 SYDVKM. V lost 3 bases and J 3 bases, leaving 9 bases between the germline ends. The CDR3 reads CASSFLRDYEQYF. CDR3 nucleotides: TGTGCCAGCAGTTTTTTGAGAGACTACGAGCAGTACTTC.

This rearrangement joins TRBV7-8 to TRBJ2-4; no definite D call. The DNA end lines up better with TRBJ2-7; the J call may be wrong. The CDR3 contains 15 residues. The germline V gene has CDR1 SGHVS and CDR2 FQNEAQ. The CDR3 region has the DNA TGTGCCAGCAGCTTAGGGGCTGAAAACGGTTACGAGCAGTACTTC. It translates to CASSLGAENGYEQYF.

A few counts support this clonotype. The chain is built from TRBV11-1 and TRBJ2-7, with 10 bases matching TRBD1. Germline-derived CDR1 and CDR2 are SGHAT and FQDESV (reference sequence). V gave up 2 bases and J gave up 4 bases; unmatched junction bases: 11. The length of the CDR3 is 17 residues. The CDR3 DNA sequence: TGTGCCAGCAGCTTAATCGGCCCCGGGACAGGGGTTTACGAGCAGTACTTC. As protein: CASSLIGPGTGVYEQYF.

The gene calls are TRBV25-1 and TRBJ1-1; no clear D. V was clipped by 5 bases and J by 4 bases, with 11 bases between them. This CDR3 spans 13 amino acids. Germline CDR1 MGHDK, CDR2 SYGVNS. CDR3 in amino acids: CASSPGEVTEAFF. The CDR3 coding sequence is TGTGCCAGCAGTCCGGGAGAGGTCACTGAAGCTTTCTTT. The whole variable domain, filled in from reference TRBV25-1 and TRBJ1-1, reads EADIYQTPRYLVIGTGKKITLECSQTMGHDKMYWYQQDPGMELHLIHYSYGVNSTEKGDLSSESTVSRIRTEHFPLTLESARPSHTSQYLCASSPGEVTEAFFGQGTRLTVV.

This clonotype was seen a handful of times. CDR3 coding DNA: TGTGCCAGCAGCGAGGGACTATACAATGAGCAGTTCTTC. Its translation: CASSEGLYNEQFF. V usage is TRBV6-5 and J usage is TRBJ2-1; 7 bases are a match to TRBD2. J lost 4 bases, V lost 6 bases, and 3 bases had no gene match. The germline CDR1 and CDR2 sequences are MNHEY and SVGAGI. There are 13 residues in the CDR3.

This clonotype was counted once. The DNA of the CDR3 is TGTGCCAGCAGAACAAGCGGGAGAGGAGGTGAGCAGTTCTTC. Translation: CASRTSGRGGEQFF. The chain is built from TRBV6-2 or TRBV6-3 and TRBJ2-1; 8 bases line up with TRBD2. V trimming: 6 bases; J trimming: 9 bases; junction bases outside the gene matches: 10. This CDR3 is 14 amino acids long. The germline CDR1 and CDR2 sequences are MNHEY and SVGEGT.

The chain carries TRBV20-1 and TRBJ2-7, with 9 bases identical to TRBD1. The CDR3 spans 16 residues. In germline, CDR1 is DFQATT, CDR2 SNEGSKA (reference sequence). V shed 3 bases, J shed 2 bases, and the junction held 11 bases outside the gene matches. For the CDR3, the DNA is TGCAGTGCTAGGATCCCTAACTACAGGGGGCCCTACGAGCAGTACTTC. This sequence encodes CSARIPNYRGPYEQYF.

The rearrangement links TRBV20-1 to TRBJ2-5; 7 nucleotides agree with TRBD1. The DNA end is more similar to TRBJ2-7, so the J call may be wrong. CDR1 is DFQATT and CDR2 is SNEGSKA in the germline V gene (reference sequence). This CDR3 has 12 amino acids. The CDR3 region is CSAPGDSYEQYF. The CDR3 nucleotides are TGCAGTGCACCCGGGGACAGCTACGAGCAGTACTTC.

This clonotype was picked up a small number of times. This rearrangement joins TRBV14 to TRBJ2-5, with 10 bases that match TRBD2. The V gene's germline CDR1 is SGHDN and CDR2 FVKESK. V shed 0 bases, J shed 5 bases, and the junction held 9 bases outside the gene matches. The CDR3 covers 17 residues. CDR3 in amino acids: CASSQDRASGSWETQYF. CDR3 nucleotide sequence: TGTGCCAGCAGCCAAGATCGAGCTAGCGGGAGTTGGGAGACCCAGTACTTC.

This clonotype was detected only a few times. The chain links TRBV12-3 or TRBV12-4 to TRBJ2-7; possible D gene TRBD1, 6 bases. The ends were cut back, 2 bases at V and 2 bases at J, with 16 bases in the middle. This CDR3 comprises 16 residues. CDR3 region: CASSLIFGQWTYEQYF. The CDR3 DNA sequence: TGTGCCAGCAGTTTAATTTTTGGACAGTGGACCTACGAGCAGTACTTC.